A selection of T cell receptor beta chains follows, all from one sample in a study of shared clonotypes between healthy human individuals. The data were produced by immunoSEQ multiplex PCR, yet TCRdb's version contains in-frame clones alone and is incomplete. The table shows more than 2 million clones, with approximately 94% occurring only once. The sample taken for sequencing was naive CD4+ T cells sorted from blood. Every receptor here comes from a man in his late teens or twenties in good health. Both conserved end residues are part of each CDR3. D genes are given only for firm matches. Size is omitted from some rows. Given values are once, few, many or a class for expanded clones.

V	size	J	D	CDR3	DNA
TRBV28	once	TRBJ1-4	NA	CASSLRGKGLGEKLFF	TGTGCCAGCAGTTTAAGGGGCAAGGGGTTAGGTGAAAAACTGTTTTTT
TRBV5-4	NA	TRBJ2-1	NA	CASSLVEGNEQFF	TGTGCCAGCAGCTTGGTAGAGGGCAATGAGCAGTTCTTC
TRBV6-5	NA	TRBJ2-7	NA	CASSYSWPHHEQYF	TGTGCCAGCAGTTACTCTTGGCCACACCACGAGCAGTACTTC
TRBV6-1	NA	TRBJ1-5	NA	CASSESDVTSNQPQHF	TGTGCCAGCAGTGAATCGGACGTTACGAGCAATCAGCCCCAGCATTTT
TRBV9	NA	TRBJ2-7	NA	CASSVGRGPYEQYF	TGTGCCAGCAGCGTAGGCCGGGGACCTTACGAGCAGTACTTC
TRBV5-1	NA	TRBJ2-5	TRBD1	CASSLGQGRETQYF	TGCGCCAGCAGCTTGGGACAGGGGAGGGAGACCCAGTACTTC
TRBV11-2	NA	TRBJ2-7	NA	CASSLGGALANEQYF	TGTGCCAGCAGCTTAGGGGGGGCATTGGCGAACGAGCAGTACTTC
TRBV7-2	NA	TRBJ2-7	NA	CASSQGDYEQYF	TGTGCCAGCAGCCAGGGTGACTACGAGCAGTACTTC
TRBV28	NA	TRBJ1-5	NA	CASSPSVGSGNQPQHF	TGTGCCAGCAGTCCTAGTGTTGGGTCTGGCAATCAGCCCCAGCATTTT
TRBV11-1	NA	TRBJ2-2	TRBD2	CASSLAGDPTGELFF	TGTGCCAGCAGCCTAGCGGGGGACCCCACCGGGGAGCTGTTTTTT
TRBV18	NA	TRBJ2-5	TRBD2	CASSRTSMETQYF	TGTGCCAGCTCACGGACTAGCATGGAGACCCAGTACTTC
TRBV10-2	NA	TRBJ2-1	TRBD2	CASRASGIDEQFF	TGCGCCAGTCGGGCTAGCGGGATCGATGAGCAGTTCTTC
TRBV5-4	NA	TRBJ2-7	NA	CASSLKQGGYEQYF	TGTGCCAGCAGCTTGAAACAGGGAGGCTACGAGCAGTACTTC
TRBV5-4	NA	TRBJ2-7	NA	CASSLDQGSSYEQYF	TGTGCCAGCAGCTTGGACCAGGGGAGCTCCTACGAGCAGTACTTC
TRBV2	NA	TRBJ2-3	TRBD2	CASTILAGEIDTQYF	TGTGCCAGTACGATACTAGCGGGAGAGATAGATACGCAGTATTTT
TRBV6-1	NA	TRBJ1-1	NA	CASSLTSNTEAFF	TGTGCCAGCAGTCTGACATCGAACACTGAAGCTTTCTTT
TRBV5-6	NA	TRBJ2-5	TRBD2	CASSLAGGETQYF	TGTGCCAGCAGCTTAGCGGGAGGAGAGACCCAGTACTTC
TRBV2	NA	TRBJ2-3	NA	CASSVLGGASTDTQYF	TGTGCCAGCAGTGTTCTTGGGGGAGCTAGCACAGATACGCAGTATTTT
TRBV10-3	NA	TRBJ2-3	TRBD2	CAISGEGNTQYF	TGTGCCATCAGTGGGGAGGGGAATACGCAGTATTTT
TRBV29-1	once	TRBJ2-7	TRBD1	CSVESLSGTGVVEQYF	TGCAGCGTTGAATCCCTTTCCGGGACAGGGGTTGTTGAGCAGTACTTC
TRBV2	few	TRBJ1-6	NA	CASSGRAETYF	TGTGCCAGCAGTGGTAGGGCGGAAACGTACTTT
TRBV5-4	NA	TRBJ1-5	NA	CASSVSGANNQPQHF	TGTGCCAGCAGCGTATCAGGGGCGAACAATCAGCCCCAGCATTTT
TRBV21-1	few	TRBJ2-7	NA	CASSTLYEQYF	TGTGCCAGCAGCACGCTCTACGAGCAGTACTTC
TRBV19	NA	TRBJ2-3	NA	CASSISGGGADTQYF	TGTGCCAGTAGTATATCTGGAGGGGGTGCAGATACGCAGTATTTT
TRBV11-1	NA	TRBJ2-1	TRBD1	CASTLRPGQGVYEQFF	TGTGCCAGCACCCTCCGCCCGGGACAGGGCGTATATGAGCAGTTCTTC
TRBV5-1	NA	TRBJ2-2	TRBD2	CASSLETSPQTGELFF	TGCGCCAGCAGCTTGGAGACTAGCCCACAAACCGGGGAGCTGTTTTTT
TRBV9	NA	TRBJ2-3	TRBD2	CASSVEAGGPDTQYF	TGTGCCAGCAGCGTAGAGGCGGGAGGGCCAGATACGCAGTATTTT
TRBV19	NA	TRBJ2-3	NA	CASSILTDTDTQYF	TGTGCCAGTAGTATTCTGACTGACACAGATACGCAGTATTTT
TRBV10-3	NA	TRBJ1-1	NA	CAISESWGNTEAFF	TGTGCCATCAGTGAGTCGTGGGGGAACACTGAAGCTTTCTTT
TRBV5-1	NA	TRBJ1-1	TRBD1	CASSSGQGNTEAFF	TGCGCCAGCAGCTCAGGACAGGGGAACACTGAAGCTTTCTTT
TRBV7-3	NA	TRBJ1-3	TRBD1	CASSEQGAPGNTIYF	TGTGCCAGCAGTGAACAGGGGGCGCCCGGAAACACCATATATTTT
TRBV11-2	NA	TRBJ2-7	TRBD2	CASSTPAGGGYEQYF	TGTGCCAGCAGCACCCCAGCGGGAGGGGGCTACGAGCAGTACTTC
TRBV2	NA	TRBJ2-7	TRBD1	CASLRDRDYEQYF	TGTGCCAGCCTCCGGGACAGGGATTACGAGCAGTACTTC
TRBV6-5	NA	TRBJ2-1	TRBD2	CATSRVGGGAYEQFF	TGTGCCACGAGTCGGGTCGGCGGGGGGGCCTATGAGCAGTTCTTC
TRBV18	NA	TRBJ1-2	NA	CAGSPPSRGGGYTF	TGTGCCGGCTCACCACCGAGCAGGGGCGGTGGCTACACCTTC
TRBV5-5	NA	TRBJ1-4	NA	CASSLAPATANEKLFF	TGTGCCAGCAGCTTGGCCCCCGCGACTGCTAATGAAAAACTGTTTTTT
TRBV5-6	NA	TRBJ1-4	NA	CASSNLGKSATNEKLFF	TGTGCCAGCAGCAACCTTGGCAAATCCGCAACTAATGAAAAACTGTTTTTT
TRBV29-1	once	TRBJ2-3	TRBD2	CSVERDSGGADTQYF	TGCAGCGTTGAAAGGGATAGCGGGGGGGCGGATACGCAGTATTTT
TRBV15	NA	TRBJ2-7	NA	CATSSLRGESYEQYF	TGTGCCACCAGCAGCCTGAGGGGGGAATCCTACGAGCAGTACTTC
TRBV19	NA	TRBJ1-2	TRBD1	CASTETGNHIGYTF	TGTGCCAGTACCGAGACAGGGAATCATATCGGCTACACCTTC
TRBV9	NA	TRBJ1-2	NA	CASSVDGRLYGYTF	TGTGCCAGCAGCGTGGACGGACGCCTCTATGGCTACACCTTC
TRBV10-3	once	TRBJ2-5	NA	CVISVGDTLRETQYF	TGTGTCATCAGTGTGGGGGACACCTTACGAGAGACCCAGTACTTC
TRBV6-1	once	TRBJ1-5	NA	CASSPGSNQPQHF	TGTGCCAGCAGCCCGGGGAGCAATCAGCCCCAGCATTTT
TRBV7-9	NA	TRBJ2-1	TRBD1	CASSNRDRGSDEQFF	TGTGCCAGCAGCAACCGGGACAGGGGTTCGGATGAGCAGTTCTTC
TRBV6-5	once	TRBJ1-1	NA	CASNGDLNTEAFF	TGTGCCAGCAATGGAGATTTGAACACTGAAGCTTTCTTT
TRBV7-2	once	TRBJ2-5	NA	CASSLMRGREETQYF	TGTGCCAGCAGCTTAATGAGGGGCCGAGAAGAGACCCAGTACTTC
TRBV7-2	NA	TRBJ2-3	TRBD2	CASSLESTSGSYTDTQYF	TGTGCCAGCAGCTTAGAGTCGACTAGCGGGAGCTACACAGATACGCAGTATTTT
TRBV28	NA	TRBJ1-5	TRBD1	CASSLDRGFWPQHF	TGTGCCAGCAGTTTAGACAGGGGGTTTTGGCCCCAGCATTTT
TRBV11-3	NA	TRBJ1-1	NA	CASSFGRFEAFF	TGTGCCAGCAGCTTTGGACGGTTTGAAGCTTTCTTT
TRBV25-1	NA	TRBJ2-1	TRBD2	CADPGLAGFMYEQFF	TGTGCCGACCCGGGACTAGCGGGATTTATGTATGAGCAGTTCTTC
TRBV19	once	TRBJ1-1	TRBD1	CASRGTGGTEAFF	TGTGCCAGTAGGGGGACAGGGGGCACTGAAGCTTTCTTT
TRBV29-1	NA	TRBJ2-2	NA	CSVVSTGELFF	TGCAGCGTTGTTTCCACCGGGGAGCTGTTTTTT
TRBV6-6	once	TRBJ1-1	NA	CASRQTVNTEAFF	TGTGCCAGCAGGCAGACTGTGAACACTGAAGCTTTCTTT
TRBV6-5	NA	TRBJ2-7	NA	CASSYSFAGDEQYF	TGTGCCAGCAGTTACTCGTTTGCAGGGGACGAGCAGTACTTC
TRBV7-9	once	TRBJ1-4	TRBD1	CASSVGDRVAEKLFF	TGTGCCAGCAGCGTAGGGGACAGGGTTGCTGAAAAACTGTTTTTT
TRBV5-4	NA	TRBJ2-3	TRBD2	CASSSGGLADTQYF	TGTGCCAGCAGCTCAGGGGGACTAGCGGATACGCAGTATTTT